This T cell receptor beta chain is drawn from a study of vaccination effects on CD4 cells after COVID-19 (dated by TCRdb to about 2022). Broadly, across the study: Two doses of either the BNT162b2 or the mRNA-1273 mRNA SARS-CoV-2 vaccine were administered to participants. The study compared SARS-CoV-2 spike-specific CD4+ TCR repertoires before and after mRNA vaccination in COVID-19 convalescent patients and infection-naive vaccine recipients. Cultures from other donors in the study were sequenced with the Oncomine TCR Beta short-read assay on an Illumina iSeq 100. Altogether, some ten COVID-19 convalescent patients and a few SARS-CoV-2-naive healthy vaccine recipients made up the full study. Summary of the overall study and its limitations: The study was limited by a small number of convalescent patients, and early post-infection timepoints were lacking. In healthy vaccine recipients, vaccine-induced clones were almost all SARS-CoV-2 mono-reactive, with only 1 of 255 being cross-reactive with common cold coronaviruses. At late post-vaccination timepoints, both infection-induced and vaccine-induced clones showed marked clonal contraction, consistent with waning T cell responses.

In the ViraFEST assay, PBMC were stimulated with viral peptide pools, and TCR sequencing was then used to find antigen-specific CD4+ T cell clonotypes based on their expansion. After approximately 11 days of culture, CD4+ T cells were isolated with the EasySep CD4+ T cell isolation kit. Negative nucleocapsid antibody results before and after vaccination confirmed that the healthy vaccine recipients had no prior SARS-CoV-2 infection. Each well held fewer than 2.5 million PBMC cultured in IMDM containing about 5.5% human AB serum, approximately 10 IU/ml IL-2 and gentamicin, along with 8 to 10 ug/ml peptides. Half of the culture medium was replaced with fresh IL-2-containing medium on days 3 and 7. Each peptide stimulation condition was cultured in triplicate wells unless otherwise noted. PBMC were separated from whole blood using Ficoll-Paque Plus gradient centrifugation and were then either cryopreserved at -140C or used fresh. Overlapping peptide pools spanned the spike proteins of SARS-CoV-2 and the common cold coronaviruses HCoV-NL63, HCoV-OC43 and HCoV-229E. Genomic DNA was extracted from cultured CD4+ T cells with the QIAamp micro DNA kit.

Trimming takes 2 bases from V and 0 bases from J, and the germline ends sit 17 bases apart. CDR1 is given as SGHVS and CDR2 as FNYEAQ, both from the germline V gene. Taken from cysteine to phenylalanine, the CDR3 has 18 residues. The CDR3 DNA has 54 bases and is translated from base 1. Libraries were prepared through the immunoSEQ multiplex PCR assay. DNA from the cultured, isolated CD4+ T cells was subjected to TCR beta CDR3 sequencing. The authors' analysis ran thus. Non-productive TCR sequences were discarded, and reads were trimmed to the CDR3 region, with only CDR3s of 7 or more amino acids retained. The MANAFEST web app was used to identify antigen-specific clonotypes by comparing expansion in peptide wells with expansion in reference cultures. Positive clones required FDR<0.05 expansion versus reference and all other wells, odds ratio above 5, and frequency above 0.1% in two replicate wells. A clonotype was called cross-reactive if it was significantly expanded both in SARS-CoV-2 spike wells and in at least one common cold coronavirus spike condition. Using the stringdist R package, CDR3 similarity was measured by Levenshtein distance, and unrooted trees were constructed with ape in R 3.6.1. As stored in TCRdb, this immuneACCESS dataset retains in-frame rearrangements with V and J assigned. A fraction of the clones does not appear; measured against another copy, unresolved V genes explain less than half of the discrepancy, and the remainder lacks a known reason. That table gives V, J and clone size, and the DNA gave D and trimming. The sample has tens of thousands of clones on record, 70% of them singletons. The top ten clones comprise around 17% of the sample.

Regarding this clone: Its antigen is still unknown. Nothing much larger sits one base from this clone, and base qualities are not available.

The sequence links TRBV7-6 to TRBJ1-5; the D gene is perhaps TRBD1, on 5 matching bases. The sample here was CD4+ T cells from PBMCs cultured with HCoV-229E spike peptides, taken before COVID-19 vaccination. The cell subset or site label, read with the paper, signifies: HCoV-229E spike overlapping peptide pool stimulation. The receptor was isolated from a human donor who received a COVID-19 vaccine. The CDR3 is CASSLNPHPGNSNQPQHF. The DNA sequence is as follows: TGTGCCAGCAGCTTAAATCCCCACCCAGGGAATAGCAATCAGCCCCAGCATTTT.